The present T cell receptor beta chain was sequenced within a study of cytomegalovirus exposure and HLA in healthy donors. Healthy bone marrow donors supplied every sample. In the PCR, 60 Vbeta and 13 Jbeta primers were used. Using immunoSEQ multiplex PCR, the repertoire was profiled, and TCRdb retains in-frame clones only, with some absent. This listing includes around 77,000 clones. Points from the study as a whole: One variant, a missense change in DCLRE1C, was linked in a later analysis to TCR beta V- and J-gene trimming. At a 0.05 false discovery rate, a later analysis found over 15,000 TCR beta sequences to be associated with HLA alleles.

As concerns this clone: What it binds is unknown.

V dropped 0 bases and J dropped 7; count of bases not matched to a gene: 8. The CDR3 is 16 residues long. Germline V lookup: CDR1 LGHNA, CDR2 YNFKEQ. Sequencing used PBMCs. This chain connects TRBV4-2 to TRBJ2-2; 7 bases align to TRBD1. This clonotype originated in a man aged 45-60 years in good health and CMV-seropositive. The CDR3 sequence: CASSQEAGGRDGELFF. CDR3 bases: TGTGCCAGCAGCCAAGAGGCAGGGGGAAGGGACGGGGAGCTGTTTTTT.